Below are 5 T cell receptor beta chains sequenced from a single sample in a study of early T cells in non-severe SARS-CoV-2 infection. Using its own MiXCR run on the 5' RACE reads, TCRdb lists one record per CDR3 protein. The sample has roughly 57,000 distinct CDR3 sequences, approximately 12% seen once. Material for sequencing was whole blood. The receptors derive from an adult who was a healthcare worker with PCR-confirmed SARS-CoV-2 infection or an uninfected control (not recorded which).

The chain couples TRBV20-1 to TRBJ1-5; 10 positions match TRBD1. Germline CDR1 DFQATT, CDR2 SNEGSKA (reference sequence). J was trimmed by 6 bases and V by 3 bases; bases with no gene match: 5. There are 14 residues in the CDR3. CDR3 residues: CSASLTGGGQPQHF. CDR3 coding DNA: TGCAGTGCTAGTTTGACAGGGGGCGGTCAGCCCCAGCATTTT.

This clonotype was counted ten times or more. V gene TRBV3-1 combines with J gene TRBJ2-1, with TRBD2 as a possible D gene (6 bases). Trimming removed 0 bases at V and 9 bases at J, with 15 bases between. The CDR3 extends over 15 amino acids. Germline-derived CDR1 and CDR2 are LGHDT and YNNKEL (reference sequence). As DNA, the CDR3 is TGTGCCAGCAGCCAAGAGGGGATTAGCGGTTCTGAGCAGTTCTTC. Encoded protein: CASSQEGISGSEQFF.

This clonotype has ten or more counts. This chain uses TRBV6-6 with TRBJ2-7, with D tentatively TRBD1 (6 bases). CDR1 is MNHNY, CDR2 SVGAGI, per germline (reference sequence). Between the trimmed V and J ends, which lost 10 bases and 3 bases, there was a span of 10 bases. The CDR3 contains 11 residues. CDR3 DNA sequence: TGTGCCACCGCAGGGGACTACGAGCAGTACTTC. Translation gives CATAGDYEQYF.

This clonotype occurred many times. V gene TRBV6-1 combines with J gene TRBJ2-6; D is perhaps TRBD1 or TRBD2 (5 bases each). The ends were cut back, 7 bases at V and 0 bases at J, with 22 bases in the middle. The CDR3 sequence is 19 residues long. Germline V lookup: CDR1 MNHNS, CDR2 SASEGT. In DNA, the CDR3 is TGTGCCAGCACTTTTTCCCGAGGGCAGGGCGCCTCTGGGGCCAACGTCCTGACTTTC. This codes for CASTFSRGQGASGANVLTF.

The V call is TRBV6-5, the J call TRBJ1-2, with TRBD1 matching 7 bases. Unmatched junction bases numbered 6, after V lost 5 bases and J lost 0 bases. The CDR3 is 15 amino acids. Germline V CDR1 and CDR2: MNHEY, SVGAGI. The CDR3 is CASSLQGIPNYGYTF. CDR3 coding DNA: TGTGCCAGCAGTCTACAGGGGATTCCTAACTATGGCTACACCTTC.